This T cell receptor (beta chain) was obtained from a study of cytotoxic CD8 clonotypes in ibrutinib-treated CLL. Method: immunoSEQ multiplex PCR; TCRdb's copy keeps in-frame clones and lacks some. The sample shows fewer than 400,000 clones, 67% of them seen only once. Points from the study as a whole: Elevated clonality accompanied ibrutinib response, with a return toward baseline values at progression. Public clonotypes occurred uncommonly; on treatment, they contracted or remained stable.

This clone was seen a few times. The antigen is unknown. About 2 micrograms of genomic DNA, which was extracted from cryopreserved PBMCs, served as the material used for the TCR beta libraries. Germline CDR1 and CDR2: SGHRS and YFSETQ. The CDR3 spans 14 residues. V was shortened by 0 bases and J by 6 bases, with 10 bases between the two germline ends. Sample: PBMCs, taken after 36 months of ibrutinib treatment. This clonotype was sampled from a human donor with chronic lymphocytic leukemia. This chain connects TRBV5-1 to TRBJ1-5, with D possibly matching TRBD1 (6 bases). The CDR3 is CASSLAGAGQPQHF. The CDR3 DNA sequence: TGCGCCAGCAGCTTGGCAGGGGCAGGTCAGCCCCAGCATTTT.